Each of the 26 T cell receptor beta chains below was sequenced from the same sample in a study of regulatory T cells in long-lasting Graves disease. Construction of TCR beta libraries relied on iRepertoire HTBI primers and on Arm-PCR targeting CDR3 regions. Via MiXCR, TCRdb re-called the multiplex PCR reads, giving one row per CDR3 protein. The sample lists about 300,000 distinct CDR3 sequences; over 15% were seen once. As to time point: newly diagnosed GD, antithyroid drugs for less than 3 months. Extracted PBMC RNA gave rise to the TCR library. The sample consisted of peripheral blood mononuclear cells (PBMCs), taken at new diagnosis, from a patient treated with antithyroid drugs. These receptors were taken from a female donor with Graves disease.

This clonotype was picked up a small number of times. The chain employs TRBV29-1 and TRBJ2-7, with TRBD1 matching over 8 bases. There are 12 residues in the CDR3. Germline V lookup: CDR1 SQVTM, CDR2 ANQGSEA. Trimming removed 7 bases from V and 5 bases from J; junction bases left unmatched: 7. Here the CDR3 DNA reads TGCAGCGGCCGGACAGGGAGCCACGAGCAGTACTTC. It yields the protein CSGRTGSHEQYF.

V is TRBV12-3 or TRBV12-4 and J is TRBJ2-7; the D gene is possibly TRBD2 (6 bases). The V end was cut by 6 bases, the J end by 3 bases, with 21 bases between. This CDR3 spans 16 amino acids. The CDR3 DNA sequence: TGTGCCAGCAGCACAGCCCGGTTCGGGGGAGACTACGAGCAGTACTTC. It is translated as CASSTARFGGDYEQYF.

This clonotype was picked up many times. The chain combines TRBV7-6 with TRBJ2-1; D is uncertain. V was clipped by 5 bases and J by 10 bases, with 12 bases between them. CDR3 size: 12 residues. Germline loops: CDR1 SGHVS, CDR2 FNYEAQ. The CDR3 loop is CASSDQFSEQFF. The CDR3 nucleotides read TGTGCCAGCAGCGACCAATTCAGCGAGCAGTTCTTC.

This clonotype was picked up many times. V and J are TRBV2 and TRBJ1-2, with TRBD1 matching over 12 bases. The length of the CDR3 is 15 residues. CDR1 and CDR2 from the germline V gene are SNHLY and FYNNEI. Germline trimming cut 8 bases from V and 4 bases from J; bases unmatched to any gene: 8. The CDR3 sequence: CASAMGQGASYGYTF. For the CDR3, the DNA is TGTGCCAGCGCTATGGGACAGGGGGCTTCCTATGGCTACACCTTC.

A remark on this clonotype: A clone one base away is much larger, so this may be a read error. The CDR3 nucleotides read TGCATCGTTGACCCGGACAGGGCAGCCACCCAGTACTTC. It encodes CIVDPDRAATQYF. This chain connects TRBV29-1 to TRBJ2-5; the match to TRBD1 covers 8 bases. Germline V CDR1 and CDR2: SQVTM, ANQGSEA. CDR3 length equals 13 residues.

CDR3 DNA: TGTGCCAGCAGCCCGTTTAGGGGTCACACCGGGGAGCTGTTTTTT. Translating it yields CASSPFRGHTGELFF. V is TRBV14 and J is TRBJ2-2, with TRBD1 as a possible D gene (5 bases). Germline assignment: CDR1 SGHDN and CDR2 FVKESK. The CDR3 spans 15 residues. V was cut by 4 bases and J by 3 bases, with 12 bases left in between.

Turning to this clonotype: One base away lies a much larger clone, so this may be a sequencing read error. This chain uses TRBV2 with TRBJ1-1; D remains ambiguous. The germline gives CDR1 SNHLY, CDR2 FYNNEI. The CDR3 is 13 residues long. CDR3 sequence (DNA): TGTGCCGACTCACGGGGTATGAACACTGAAGCTTCCTTT. It encodes CADSRGMNTEASF.

This clonotype appeared many times. The chain combines TRBV20-1 with TRBJ2-1; D might be TRBD1 or TRBD2, each matching 5 bases. Germline V gene sequence: CDR1 DFQATT, CDR2 SNEGSKA (reference sequence). The CDR3 loop spans 16 amino acids. Trimming removed 6 bases at V and 7 bases at J, with 25 bases between. This CDR3 is CSAGPGRPSVGNEQFF. The CDR3 nucleotides read TGCAGTGCGGGACCGGGACGACCTTCGGTCGGGAATGAGCAGTTCTTC.

This clonotype was seen at least ten times. The rearrangement links TRBV13 to TRBJ2-1; TRBD2 is a possible D gene (6 bases). Germline V gene lookup returns CDR1 PRHDT and CDR2 FYEKMQ (reference sequence). Trimming removed 5 bases from V and 0 bases from J, with 8 bases in between. The CDR3 length is 14 residues. The DNA of the CDR3 is TGTGCCAGCAGCCCGACTAGCTCCTACAATGAGCAGTTCTTC. Its translation is CASSPTSSYNEQFF. Full variable domain (missing parts from reference TRBV13 and TRBJ2-1): AAGVIQSPRHLIKEKRETATLKCYPIPRHDTVYWYQQGPGQDPQFLISFYEKMQSDKGSIPDRFSAQQFSDYHSELNMSSLELGDSALYFCASSPTSSYNEQFFGPGTRLTVL.

This clonotype has at least ten counts. The chain couples TRBV6-5 to TRBJ1-1; 9 bases align to TRBD1. The V segment lost 4 bases and the J segment 1 base; nucleotides outside the gene matches: 4. This CDR3 is built from 15 residues. From germline, CDR1 is MNHEY and CDR2 SVGAGI. The CDR3 region has the DNA TGTGCCAGCAGTTCCGGGACAGGGTGGAACACTGAAGCTTTCTTT. Translation gives CASSSGTGWNTEAFF.

Ten or more counts support this clonotype. The V and J genes are TRBV27 and TRBJ2-7; D may be TRBD1 (6 bases). Trimming took 7 bases from V and 0 from J, leaving 13 bases between them. Germline assignment: CDR1 MNHEY and CDR2 SMNVEV (reference sequence). The CDR3 has 14 residues. The CDR3 sequence: CASTKGHNSYEQYF. The CDR3 region has the DNA TGTGCCAGCACCAAGGGACATAACTCCTACGAGCAGTACTTC.

Comments on this clonotype: Just one base apart from a much larger clone, this may be a read error. This chain links TRBV27 with TRBJ2-5, with TRBD1 matching over 10 bases. This CDR3 has 18 amino acids. Germline values: CDR1 MNHEY, CDR2 SMNVEV (reference sequence). With 11 bases clipped from V and 11 bases from J, the junction kept 29 bases outside the gene matches. The CDR3 spells CAGSGQGPPLSSYNEQYF. For the CDR3, the DNA is TGTGCCGGATCGGGACAGGGGCCTCCCTTAAGCTCCTACAATGAGCAGTACTTC.

This chain joins TRBV12-3 or TRBV12-4 and TRBJ2-2, with D uncertain. Trimming cost V 3 bases and J 6 bases, with 11 bases left between them. The CDR3 has 14 amino acids. DNA for the CDR3: TGTGCCAGCAGTTTCTCGGGCCTGGCCGGGGAGCTGTTTTTT. Translation: CASSFSGLAGELFF.

This clonotype has a count of ten or more. The chain combines TRBV20-1 with TRBJ1-4; 7 bases map to TRBD1. CDR3 length: 14 residues. Germline V gives CDR1 DFQATT, CDR2 SNEGSKA (reference sequence). After removal of 5 bases from V and 11 bases from J, the junction contained 14 bases not matched to a gene. CDR3 in DNA: TGCAGTGCTTCCCGGGACAGCCATTTGGGGAAACTGTTTTTT. It codes for CSASRDSHLGKLFF.

As for this clonotype: A far larger clone is off by one base, so a read error is likely. This chain connects TRBV28 to TRBJ1-1, with 11 bases lining up with TRBD2. TRBJ2-3 explains the end of the DNA better; the J call may be wrong. Germline assignment: CDR1 MDHEN and CDR2 SYDVKM. The CDR3 totals 17 residues. CDR3 residues: CASSFYGTSGSTGTQYF. The CDR3 DNA sequence: TGTGCCAGCAGTTTTTATGGTACTAGCGGGAGTACAGGTACGCAGTATTTT.

This clonotype was seen at least ten times. V usage is TRBV9 and J usage is TRBJ2-7; D uncertain. The CDR3 spans 9 residues. Germline V gene data show CDR1 as SGDLS and CDR2 as YYNGEE. Trimming shortened V by 8 bases and J by 7 bases, and 7 bases separated the two germline ends. The CDR3 protein is CARTVEQYF. The CDR3 DNA reads as TGTGCCAGAACGGTAGAGCAGTACTTC.

Many counts were recorded for this clonotype. The chain has TRBV5-1 and TRBJ2-4; no firm D call. Per germline, CDR1 SGHRS and CDR2 YFSETQ. The CDR3 loop spans 14 amino acids. V was cut by 3 bases and J by 2 bases, with 9 bases left in between. The chain's CDR3 is CASSSGGSKNIQYF. Here the CDR3 DNA reads TGCGCCAGCAGCTCTGGCGGTTCCAAAAACATTCAGTACTTC. The entire variable domain, with the rest obtained from reference TRBV5-1 and TRBJ2-4, is as follows: KAGVTQTPRYLIKTRGQQVTLSCSPISGHRSVSWYQQTPGQGLQFLFEYFSETQRNKGNFPGRFSGRQFSNSRSEMNVSTLELGDSALYLCASSSGGSKNIQYFGAGTRLSVL.

This chain uses TRBV6-2 or TRBV6-3 with TRBJ1-3; the D gene is possibly TRBD1 (5 bases). This CDR3 comprises 17 residues. Germline CDR1 and CDR2: MNHEY and SVGEGT. V was clipped by 5 bases and J by 1 base, with 18 bases between them. The CDR3 DNA sequence: TGTGCCAGCAGTGAGAGGGGCCAAGGTTTGTCTGGAAACACCATATATTTT. It yields the protein CASSERGQGLSGNTIYF.

The sample holds many counts of this clonotype. This chain connects TRBV12-3 or TRBV12-4 to TRBJ2-7; D is tentatively TRBD1 or TRBD2 (5 bases each). The ends were cut back, 6 bases at V and 2 bases at J, with 17 bases in the middle. The CDR3 sequence is 15 residues long. CDR3: CASSSPDTGPYEQYF. DNA for the CDR3: TGTGCCAGCAGCTCCCCAGATACGGGACCCTACGAGCAGTACTTC.

This clonotype was picked up many times. The chain is built from TRBV30 and TRBJ1-4, with TRBD1 matching over 9 bases. CDR1 and CDR2 from the germline V gene are GTSNPN and SVGIG (reference sequence). V shed 5 bases, J shed 6 bases, and the junction held 7 bases outside the gene matches. The CDR3 has 14 residues. The CDR3 loop is CAWRTGTGYEKLFF. The CDR3 DNA reads as TGTGCCTGGCGTACCGGGACAGGGTATGAAAAACTGTTTTTT. Drawing the rest from reference TRBV30 and TRBJ1-4, the complete variable domain is SQTIHQWPATLVQPVGSPLSLECTVEGTSNPNLYWYRQAAGRGLQLLFYSVGIGQISSEVPQNLSASRPQDRQFILSSKKLLLSDSGFYLCAWRTGTGYEKLFFGSGTQLSVL.

This clonotype was counted many times. The genes are TRBV11-3 and TRBJ2-3, with D maybe TRBD2 (5 bases). The CDR3 has 14 residues. The V end lost 5 bases, the J end lost 10 bases, and 19 bases lay between the germline ends. Germline loops: CDR1 SGHNT, CDR2 YENEEA. DNA of the CDR3: TGTGCCAGCAGCCCAGGACTTGACTCGAGGGCGCAGTATTTT. This encodes CASSPGLDSRAQYF.

This clonotype was seen a handful of times. This chain links TRBV29-1 with TRBJ2-1; possible D gene TRBD1, 6 bases. Germline lookup yields CDR1 SQVTM and CDR2 ANQGSEA. This CDR3 has 14 amino acids. Trimming pared 5 bases from V and 0 bases from J, leaving 11 bases between. CDR3: CSVSPGHSYNEQFF. Written as DNA, the CDR3 is TGCAGCGTTTCTCCGGGACACTCCTACAATGAGCAGTTCTTC.

This clonotype was seen ten or more times. V and J are TRBV27 and TRBJ2-7; 10 nucleotides agree with TRBD1. V shed 4 bases and J 1 base; nucleotides not matched to a gene: 4. The CDR3 contains 15 residues. Germline V gene lookup returns CDR1 MNHEY and CDR2 SMNVEV (reference sequence). The DNA for the CDR3 is TGTGCCAGCAGTTCCCCGGGACAGGGGTCCTACGAGCAGTACTTC. It encodes CASSSPGQGSYEQYF.

This clonotype has a count of ten or more. The chain carries TRBV2 and TRBJ2-1; D perhaps matches TRBD2 (5 bases). Germline values: CDR1 SNHLY, CDR2 FYNNEI. This CDR3 has 15 amino acids. V lost 2 bases and J lost 0, with 8 bases in between. CDR3 loop: CASSELAPSYNEQFF. CDR3 nucleotide sequence: TGTGCCAGCAGTGAATTAGCGCCCTCCTACAATGAGCAGTTCTTC.

Many counts were recorded for this clonotype. The chain uses TRBV28 and TRBJ2-7, with 12 bases fitting TRBD2. The CDR3 is 15 amino acids. Germline CDR1 reads MDHEN; CDR2 reads SYDVKM. Trimming at V came to 2 bases and at J to 6 bases, leaving 5 bases not matched to a gene. CDR3 loop: CASSLELAGGSEQYF. CDR3 DNA: TGTGCCAGCAGTTTAGAACTAGCGGGAGGCAGCGAGCAGTACTTC.

The table lists this clonotype with many counts. The chain couples TRBV7-9 to TRBJ2-3; 12 nucleotides line up with TRBD2. Germline V gives CDR1 SEHNR, CDR2 FQNEAQ (reference sequence). This CDR3 contains 15 residues. J lost 4 bases, V lost 6 bases, and 5 bases had no gene match. This CDR3 is CASSQLAGGADTQYF. The CDR3 bases are TGTGCCAGCAGTCAACTAGCGGGAGGAGCAGATACGCAGTATTTT.